These T cell receptor beta chains were read from a single sample in a study of blood T cell repertoires in COVID-19. Produced via immunoSEQ multiplex PCR; TCRdb's table is partial and in-frame only. Among about 300,000 clones listed, around 84% were seen once. Sequenced: PBMCs or T cells enriched from blood (not recorded which). These receptors originate from a woman between 18 and 29 years old who had recovered from COVID-19. CDR3s include the opening cysteine and the closing phenylalanine or tryptophan. Rows may omit the clone size; those that give it use once, few, many or a size class.

>-|TRBV28
CASSLNPQGAGGYTF
>-|TRBV19
CASSIWDRTNYGYTF
>-|TRBV5-1
CASSYGSDTQYF
>-|TRBV5-6
CASSPAGGSSYEQYF
>-|TRBV10-3
CAISGPPQRLKYEQYF
>-|TRBV2
CASSGERSTEAFF
>-|TRBV4-2
CASSQDRRGLGTGELFF
>-|TRBV28
CASSWGQLFSYEQYF
>-|TRBV21-1
CASSKEGRYSGNTIYF
>-|TRBV6-5
CASSWRQNTEAFF
>-|TRBV30
CAWASGSTDTQYF
>once|TRBV21-1
CASSKKTTGTEEFNEQFF
>-|TRBV27
CASTHPTRGAGEQYF
>-|TRBV24-1
CATSDSHSTNEKLFF
>-|TRBV9
CASSLLGQGTEAFF
>few|TRBV10-3
CAIRSRDNTGELFF
>-|TRBV3-1/TRBV3-2
CASSQAVGRGAGELFF
>-|TRBV10-3
CAISESVGLAGGTTDTQYF
>-|TRBV6-5
CASSWTVLGRRELFF
>-|TRBV3-1/TRBV3-2
CASSQESTSGVYQETQYF
>-|TRBV7-9
CASSLLAQRGSTDTQYF
>few|TRBV13
CASRGSGEAFF
>-|TRBV7-9
CASSNTLGQGIDGYTF
>once|TRBV10-1
CASSESLEAYNEQFF
>once|TRBV6-5
CASSEGVYGYTF
>few|TRBV3-1/TRBV3-2
CASSHLGLSYEQYF
>-|TRBV28
CASSPGQGAVGYGYTF
>-|TRBV25-1
CASSDYYRDNTEAFF
>-|TRBV24-1
CATSDKQGAYNEQFF
>-|TRBV12-3/TRBV12-4
CASSWDRNTEAFF
>-|TRBV4-1
CASSLGGSSGYTGELFF
>-|TRBV5-1
CASGTGVVNEQFF
>-|TRBV2
CASSVLAESTNEQFF
>-|TRBV5-1
CASSLTGTSGREQYF
>-|TRBV3-1/TRBV3-2
CASRSRAGSYEQYF
>-|TRBV4-1
CASSQVGDMNTEAFF
>-|TRBV7-9
CASSLGTGDFGQPQHF
>-|TRBV7-2
CASSLALGFTGELFF
>medium-sized|TRBV25-1
CASTTGDEQYF
>-|TRBV2
CASSFSFTYEQYF
>-|TRBV3-1/TRBV3-2
CASSQDLNGIEWNEQFF
>-|TRBV5-3
CARSAAARTNTGELFF
>-|TRBV4-1
CASSQDRRSPLHF
>-|TRBV2
CASSVFAQGAGHGYTF
>-|TRBV7-8
CASRFRVTDTQYF
>-|TRBV6-1
CASSEVQGQPGKRNEQFF
>-|TRBV14
CASSSGQGRYNEQFF
>-|TRBV10-2
CASSDYGISTGELFF
>-|TRBV7-8
CASSRDSYTGELFF
>-|TRBV19
CASSILGGQETQYF
>-|TRBV6-5
CASRLGRNQPQHF
>-|TRBV7-3
CASSTGTGGVGELFF
>once|TRBV5-6
CASSLGRNIQYF
>-|TRBV2
CASRTDRAVGYTF
>-|TRBV7-3
CASSLLAGNEQFF
>-|TRBV24-1
CATSVRGGYNEQFF